These T cell receptor beta chains were read from a single sample in a study of beta chain features in type 1 diabetes. Assay: immunoSEQ multiplex PCR; the TCRdb copy retains only in-frame clones and omits some. The sample has a few hundred thousand clones; more than 11% are singletons. Input material: naive CD4+ T cells from blood. These receptors were obtained from a man aged 30-40 years with type 1 diabetes. Each CDR3 is given with its conserved first and last residue. Each record gives: V gene, clone size, D gene, J gene, CDR3 protein, CDR3 DNA. D genes are given only for firm matches. A row's size may be missing; if present it is once, few, many or a size class.

TRBV29-1	few	TRBD1	TRBJ2-7	CSVSRQGASYEQYF	TGCAGCGTTTCTAGACAGGGGGCGTCCTACGAGCAGTACTTC
TRBV9	.	.	TRBJ2-7	CASSGLSYEQYF	TGTGCCAGCAGCGGGCTTTCCTACGAGCAGTACTTC
TRBV11-3	.	TRBD1	TRBJ1-2	CASRVRQGLGRYTF	TGTGCCAGCAGAGTGAGACAGGGGCTGGGGCGCTACACCTTC
TRBV27	few	TRBD1	TRBJ1-5	CASSLVQGVNQPQHF	TGTGCCAGCAGTTTAGTACAGGGGGTGAATCAGCCCCAGCATTTT
TRBV9	.	.	TRBJ1-3	CASSEAGTSGVTIYF	TGTGCCAGCAGCGAAGCGGGTACCTCCGGTGTCACCATATATTTT
TRBV10-3	.	.	TRBJ2-7	CAISGGYEQYF	TGTGCCATCAGCGGGGGCTACGAGCAGTACTTC
TRBV10-3	few	TRBD2	TRBJ2-3	CAISESRGGADTQYF	TGTGCCATCAGTGAGTCCCGGGGAGGGGCAGATACGCAGTATTTT
TRBV29-1	few	.	TRBJ2-2	CSARARTGELFF	TGCAGCGCTCGTGCCCGGACCGGGGAGCTGTTTTTT
TRBV5-1	once	.	TRBJ1-4	CASSLGQRNEKLFF	TGCGCCAGCAGCCTCGGACAGCGTAATGAAAAACTGTTTTTT
TRBV30	.	.	TRBJ2-7	CAWTAAYEQYF	TGTGCCTGGACTGCGGCCTACGAGCAGTACTTC
TRBV30	.	.	TRBJ2-3	CAWSELASSTDTQYF	TGTGCCTGGAGTGAGCTAGCATCAAGCACAGATACGCAGTATTTT
TRBV6-1	few	.	TRBJ1-5	CASSPDGRPAAQHF	TGTGCCAGCAGTCCAGACGGACGTCCAGCGGCCCAGCATTTT
TRBV5-1	.	TRBD1	TRBJ1-1	CASRGTGEGTEAFF	TGCGCCAGCAGAGGGACAGGGGAGGGCACTGAAGCTTTCTTT
TRBV29-1	.	TRBD1	TRBJ2-3	CSGDRGSNTQYF	TGCAGCGGGGACAGGGGGTCGAATACGCAGTATTTT
TRBV27	.	TRBD1	TRBJ2-4	CASSAHYDGTDIQYF	TGTGCCAGCAGTGCACATTATGATGGGACAGACATTCAGTACTTC
TRBV5-1	few	TRBD2	TRBJ2-1	CASSLEAGAYNEQFF	TGCGCCAGCAGCTTGGAAGCGGGAGCCTACAATGAGCAGTTCTTC
TRBV27	few	.	TRBJ2-3	CASSLVTESTDTQYF	TGTGCCAGCAGTTTAGTGACAGAGTCCACAGATACGCAGTATTTT
TRBV15	.	.	TRBJ2-7	CATSRAMNYEQYF	TGTGCCACCAGCAGAGCTATGAACTACGAGCAGTACTTC
TRBV2	.	.	TRBJ2-6	CASSEMGSRGANVLTF	TGTGCCAGCAGTGAAATGGGGAGCCGGGGGGCCAACGTCCTGACTTTC
TRBV18	.	TRBD1	TRBJ1-1	CASSPLTGVNTEAFF	TGTGCCAGCTCACCCCTGACAGGGGTAAACACTGAAGCTTTCTTT
TRBV29-1	.	.	TRBJ1-1	CSAGVLTFDTGSNTEAFF	TGCAGCGCCGGGGTTCTTACCTTTGACACGGGCTCGAACACTGAAGCTTTCTTT
TRBV2	.	.	TRBJ2-1	CASRPYLLRVGEQFF	TGTGCCAGCAGACCGTACCTATTACGGGTCGGTGAGCAGTTCTTC
TRBV15	few	TRBD1	TRBJ1-1	CATSRLQGANTEAFF	TGTGCCACCAGCAGATTACAGGGGGCGAACACTGAAGCTTTCTTT
TRBV5-1	few	.	TRBJ1-2	CASSLGPGSDYGYTF	TGCGCCAGCAGCTTGGGCCCAGGGTCCGACTATGGCTACACCTTC
TRBV5-1	few	TRBD1	TRBJ2-7	CASSLTGQSYEQYF	TGCGCCAGCAGCTTGACGGGACAGTCCTACGAGCAGTACTTC
TRBV6-5	few	.	TRBJ2-7	CASSRDNSEQYF	TGTGCCAGCAGTCGGGACAACTCAGAGCAGTACTTC
TRBV7-6	.	.	TRBJ2-1	CASSLAGEYNEQFF	TGTGCCAGCAGCTTAGCGGGAGAATACAATGAGCAGTTCTTC
TRBV9	few	.	TRBJ2-2	CASSVTSIGELFF	TGTGCCAGCAGCGTTACTAGCATCGGGGAGCTGTTTTTT
TRBV27	.	TRBD1	TRBJ2-7	CASSRSGTGGSYEQYF	TGTGCCAGCAGCCGATCCGGGACAGGGGGATCCTACGAGCAGTACTTC
TRBV7-9	.	.	TRBJ1-2	CASSSAGQATNYGYTF	TGTGCCAGCAGCTCGGCCGGCCAGGCTACTAACTATGGCTACACCTTC
TRBV19	few	TRBD2	TRBJ2-1	CASSGSGGEQFF	TGTGCCAGTAGCGGTAGCGGGGGGGAGCAGTTCTTC
TRBV30	.	TRBD1	TRBJ1-1	CAWATTGGTEAFF	TGTGCCTGGGCCACCACAGGGGGGACTGAAGCTTTCTTT
TRBV7-9	.	.	TRBJ2-7	CASSLDSGAYEQYF	TGTGCCAGCAGCTTGGACAGTGGCGCCTACGAGCAGTACTTC
TRBV5-6	.	TRBD1	TRBJ1-2	CASSPDRLGYTF	TGTGCCAGCAGCCCGGACAGGCTTGGCTACACCTTC
TRBV9	few	.	TRBJ1-6	CASSPTDQGPLHF	TGTGCCAGCAGCCCCACGGACCAGGGTCCCCTCCACTTT
TRBV29-1	.	.	TRBJ2-1	CSVEAQIAYNEQFF	TGCAGCGTTGAGGCCCAAATAGCGTACAATGAGCAGTTCTTC
TRBV7-9	few	.	TRBJ1-2	CASSLGDGGYGYTF	TGTGCCAGCAGCTTAGGAGATGGCGGCTATGGCTACACCTTC
TRBV18	.	.	TRBJ1-1	CASSPQGLNTEAFF	TGTGCCAGCTCACCTCAGGGGCTGAACACTGAAGCTTTCTTT
TRBV2	.	.	TRBJ2-7	CASKQGLPYEQYF	TGTGCCAGCAAGCAGGGTCTCCCCTACGAGCAGTACTTC
TRBV2	.	TRBD2	TRBJ2-3	CASSERGAQTDTQYF	TGTGCCAGCAGTGAGCGGGGGGCCCAGACAGATACGCAGTATTTT
TRBV7-9	few	TRBD2	TRBJ2-2	CASSKLAGNTGELFF	TGTGCCAGCAGTAAACTAGCGGGGAACACCGGGGAGCTGTTTTTT
TRBV9	.	.	TRBJ2-5	CASDGGGTQYF	TGTGCCAGCGACGGGGGTGGGACCCAGTACTTC
TRBV29-1	.	.	TRBJ1-2	CSVEVWAGYGYTF	TGCAGCGTTGAGGTTTGGGCGGGTTACGGCTACACCTTC
TRBV28	.	TRBD2	TRBJ2-2	CASSEPGLAGDFGELFF	TGTGCCAGCAGTGAACCCGGACTAGCGGGAGATTTCGGGGAGCTGTTTTTT
TRBV9	few	TRBD2	TRBJ2-7	CASSVDERGAIYEQYF	TGTGCCAGCAGCGTAGACGAGCGGGGGGCCATTTACGAGCAGTACTTC
TRBV6-5	.	TRBD1	TRBJ2-7	CASSYKQGAYEQYF	TGTGCCAGCAGTTACAAACAGGGGGCCTACGAGCAGTACTTC
TRBV19	.	.	TRBJ2-1	CASSVKAGWEQFF	TGTGCCAGTAGTGTCAAAGCGGGCTGGGAGCAGTTCTTC
TRBV6-4	.	.	TRBJ1-6	CASSRDLVASPLHF	TGTGCCAGCAGCCGGGATCTGGTCGCCTCACCCCTCCACTTT
TRBV20-1	few	.	TRBJ2-5	CSAWTRGTQYF	TGCAGTGCCTGGACCCGGGGGACCCAGTACTTC
TRBV29-1	few	.	TRBJ1-1	CSVDRTEAFF	TGCAGCGTCGACAGGACTGAAGCTTTCTTT
TRBV14	few	TRBD1	TRBJ1-4	CASSLQGAGEKLFF	TGTGCCAGCAGCCTACAGGGGGCAGGGGAAAAACTGTTTTTT
TRBV29-1	few	.	TRBJ1-2	CSVDGLGEGQDYGYTF	TGCAGCGTTGATGGGCTCGGGGAGGGACAAGACTATGGCTACACCTTC
TRBV27	few	.	TRBJ2-1	CASSTDKYNEQFF	TGTGCCAGCAGTACCGACAAATACAATGAGCAGTTCTTC
TRBV19	.	TRBD1	TRBJ2-7	CASTRTGEVYEQYF	TGTGCCAGTACCCGGACAGGGGAGGTCTACGAGCAGTACTTC